Sequencing of this T cell receptor (beta chain) was carried out in a study of cytomegalovirus exposure and HLA in healthy donors. Study results and limitations: One later analysis reportedly identified an Asian-associated ancestry cluster that showed fewer N-insertions than the approximately 670-donor mean. The study recorded 150 to 200 TCR beta chains that were cytomegalovirus-associated.

Of note for this clone: The antigen remains unidentified.

With 60 Vbeta and 13 Jbeta primers, the PCR was carried out. This table comes from immunoSEQ multiplex PCR, and its TCRdb copy is limited to in-frame clones, with some not included. Among under 200,000 clones listed, around 80% were seen once. Germline V gives CDR1 SQVTM, CDR2 ANQGSEA. Trimming cost V 7 bases and J 2 bases; bases outside gene matches: 6. The CDR3 is 13 amino acids. Whereas donors were nominally healthy upon sampling, unrecorded immune exposures were probable. The source of this sequence is a woman in her 50s in good health and CMV-seropositive. The sequenced material came from PBMCs. The chain combines TRBV29-1 with TRBJ1-2; 8 nucleotides match TRBD1. CDR3 sequence reads: CSAAGQENYGYTF. The CDR3 region has the DNA TGCAGCGCTGCGGGACAGGAAAACTATGGCTACACCTTC.